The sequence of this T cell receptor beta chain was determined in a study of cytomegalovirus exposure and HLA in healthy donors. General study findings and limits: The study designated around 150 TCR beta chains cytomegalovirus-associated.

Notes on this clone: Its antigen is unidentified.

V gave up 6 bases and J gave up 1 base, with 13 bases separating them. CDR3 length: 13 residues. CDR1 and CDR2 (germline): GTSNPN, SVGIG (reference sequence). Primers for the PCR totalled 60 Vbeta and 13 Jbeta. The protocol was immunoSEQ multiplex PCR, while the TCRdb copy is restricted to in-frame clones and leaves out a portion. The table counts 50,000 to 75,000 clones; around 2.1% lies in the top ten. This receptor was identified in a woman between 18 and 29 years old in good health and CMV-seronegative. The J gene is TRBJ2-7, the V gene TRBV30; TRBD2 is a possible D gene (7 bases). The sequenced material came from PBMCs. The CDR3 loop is CACTGGASYEQYF. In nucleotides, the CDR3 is TGTGCCTGTACTGGGGGGGCATCCTACGAGCAGTACTTC.